These 9 T cell receptor beta chains came from one sample sequenced in a study of T cell responses to AZD1222 COVID-19 vaccine. Method: immunoSEQ multiplex PCR; TCRdb's copy keeps in-frame clones and lacks some. Of 100,000 or so clones in the sample, roughly nine tenths are singletons; the top ten hold approximately 15%. The sample here was peripheral blood, taken on day 0 of AZD1222 vaccination. Every receptor here comes from an adult in good health.

The chain has TRBV6-2 or TRBV6-3 and TRBJ1-2; D uncertain. Trimming pared 0 bases from V and 1 base from J, leaving 6 bases between. Germline V lookup: CDR1 MNHEY, CDR2 SVGEGT. The CDR3 runs to 14 residues. The CDR3 loop is CASSYSNSNYGYTF. The CDR3 region has the DNA TGTGCCAGCAGTTACTCCAACAGTAACTATGGCTACACCTTC.

The CDR3 DNA reads TGTGCCAGCAGCTCGAAGGGGGAAAGAAACACCATATATTTT. The encoded protein is CASSSKGERNTIYF. This chain links TRBV7-8 with TRBJ1-3, with a weak D call TRBD1 (6 bases). Germline V CDR1 and CDR2: SGHVS, FQNEAQ. The germline V and J ends were trimmed by 4 bases and 5 bases, with 12 bases remaining between them. The CDR3 loop spans 14 amino acids.

Written as DNA, the CDR3 is TGTGCCAGCAGTGAAGCGGGAACCGCCGGGGAGCTGTTTTTT. It translates to CASSEAGTAGELFF. The chain links TRBV6-4 to TRBJ2-2; 7 nucleotides match TRBD2. The CDR3 totals 14 residues. J gave up 6 bases and V 3 bases, and 4 bases lay outside the gene matches. The germline gives CDR1 MRHNA, CDR2 SNTAGT.

This chain joins TRBV25-1 and TRBJ1-1, with 7 bases matching TRBD1. The CDR3 runs to 15 residues. Germline-derived CDR1 and CDR2 are MGHDK and SYGVNS. The V segment lost 3 bases and the J segment 0 bases; nucleotides outside the gene matches: 4. CDR3 sequence: CASSDPGQMNTEAFF. The CDR3 DNA is TGTGCCAGCAGTGACCCGGGACAGATGAACACTGAAGCTTTCTTT.

The chain has TRBV9 and TRBJ1-1; TRBD1 might be the D (6 bases). There are 13 residues in the CDR3. The V and J ends lost 4 bases and 4 bases respectively, with 11 bases between them. Germline V CDR1 and CDR2: SGDLS, YYNGEE. In nucleotides, the CDR3 is TGTGCCAGCAGCCTAAGGGGGGGCACTGAAGCTTTCTTT. Amino acid sequence: CASSLRGGTEAFF.

This clone was seen only once. The chain couples TRBV6-1 to TRBJ2-3; possible D gene TRBD1, 5 bases. Germline CDR1 MNHNS, CDR2 SASEGT. Trimming took off 2 bases at V and 1 base at J, with 10 bases between the two ends. This CDR3 is 15 amino acids long. CDR3 loop: CASSEKTGRTDTQYF. In DNA form, the CDR3 reads TGTGCCAGCAGTGAAAAAACAGGCCGCACAGATACGCAGTATTTT.

The chain is built from TRBV18 and TRBJ2-7; TRBD2 matches at 16 bases. V lost 3 bases to trimming and J lost 6 bases; unmatched junction nucleotides: 5. Germline V CDR1 and CDR2: KGHSH, LQKENI. The CDR3 spans 16 residues. The CDR3 nucleotides are TGTGCCAGCTCACCGGGACTAGCGGGAGGGAGCGGCGAGCAGTACTTC. Encoded protein: CASSPGLAGGSGEQYF.

The table lists this clone with a count of one. V usage is TRBV5-1 and J usage is TRBJ2-1; 9 positions agree with TRBD2. Losses at the gene ends were 0 bases for V and 8 bases for J; bases not matched to a gene: 6. The CDR3 is made up of 15 amino acids. CDR1 is SGHRS, CDR2 YFSETQ, per germline. CDR3: CASSLDGSGSDEQFF. The CDR3 DNA is TGCGCCAGCAGCTTGGATGGTAGCGGGAGCGATGAGCAGTTCTTC.

The gene calls are TRBV18 and TRBJ2-7; TRBD2 matches at 11 bases. This CDR3 contains 16 residues. Germline values: CDR1 KGHSH, CDR2 LQKENI. V gave up 2 bases and J gave up 4 bases; unmatched junction bases: 7. The CDR3 sequence is CASSPGSTSGSYEQYF. The CDR3 nucleotides are TGTGCCAGCTCACCAGGGAGCACTAGCGGGAGTTACGAGCAGTACTTC.